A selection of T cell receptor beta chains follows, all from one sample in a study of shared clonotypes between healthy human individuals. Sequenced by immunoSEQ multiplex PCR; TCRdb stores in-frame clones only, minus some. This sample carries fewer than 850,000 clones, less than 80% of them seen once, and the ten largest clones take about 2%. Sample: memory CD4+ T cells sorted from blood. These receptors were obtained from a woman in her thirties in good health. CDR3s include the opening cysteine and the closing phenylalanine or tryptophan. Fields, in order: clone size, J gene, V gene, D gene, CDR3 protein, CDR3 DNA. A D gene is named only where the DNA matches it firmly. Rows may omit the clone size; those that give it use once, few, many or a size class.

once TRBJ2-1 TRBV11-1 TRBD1 CASSPQPTGGIDNEQFF TGTGCCAGCAGCCCCCAACCGACAGGGGGCATCGACAATGAGCAGTTCTTC
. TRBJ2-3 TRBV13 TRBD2 CASSLTPTPGLATDTQYF TGTGCCAGCAGCTTAACACCAACCCCGGGACTAGCGACAGATACGCAGTATTTT
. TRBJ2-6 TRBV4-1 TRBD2 CASSHRLAGRSGANVLTF TGCGCCAGCAGCCACCGACTAGCGGGACGCTCTGGGGCCAACGTCCTGACTTTC
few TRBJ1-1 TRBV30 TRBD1 CAWGGSRQGSAFF TGTGCCTGGGGGGGGTCCAGACAGGGGTCGGCTTTCTTT
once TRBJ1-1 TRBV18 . CASSPGAGVDFEAFF TGTGCCAGCTCTCCGGGGGCAGGGGTTGACTTCGAAGCTTTCTTT
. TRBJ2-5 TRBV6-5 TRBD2 CASSLLAGAGETQYF TGTGCCAGCAGTCTCCTAGCGGGAGCGGGGGAGACCCAGTACTTC
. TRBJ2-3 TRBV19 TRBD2 CASKTSGAITDTQYF TGTGCCAGTAAGACTAGCGGGGCTATCACAGATACGCAGTATTTT
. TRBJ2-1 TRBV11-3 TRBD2 CASSLIAGDYNEQFF TGTGCCAGCAGCTTAATAGCGGGAGATTACAATGAGCAGTTCTTC
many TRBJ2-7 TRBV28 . CASSLPGFEQYF TGTGCCAGCAGTTTGCCAGGGTTCGAGCAGTACTTC
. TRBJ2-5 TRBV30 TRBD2 CAWSEPHGGLPRRYF TGTGCCTGGAGCGAACCCCACGGGGGGTTACCCAGAAGGTACTTC
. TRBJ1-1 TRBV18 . CASSLQGGETEAFF TGTGCCAGCTCACTACAGGGAGGAGAGACTGAAGCTTTCTTT
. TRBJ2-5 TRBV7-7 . CASSPGWEAVETQYF TGTGCCAGCAGCCCCGGGTGGGAGGCTGTGGAGACCCAGTACTTC
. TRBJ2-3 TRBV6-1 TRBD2 CASSVAGGTDTQYF TGTGCCAGCAGTGTAGCGGGAGGCACAGATACGCAGTATTTT
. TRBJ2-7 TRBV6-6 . CASSMGRTTRYEQYF TGTGCCAGCAGTATGGGACGGACCACTAGGTACGAGCAGTACTTC
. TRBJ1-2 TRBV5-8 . CASSTRPGKRDGYTF TGTGCCAGCAGTACCCGCCCAGGCAAAAGGGATGGCTACACCTTC
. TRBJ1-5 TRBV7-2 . CASSLLSSPYSNQPQHF TGTGCCAGCAGCTTATTATCAAGCCCTTATAGCAATCAGCCCCAGCATTTT
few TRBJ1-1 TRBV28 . CASSLTGMNTEAFF TGTGCCAGCAGTCTCACAGGGATGAACACTGAAGCTTTCTTT
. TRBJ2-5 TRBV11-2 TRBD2 CASSLGSGREETQYF TGTGCCAGCAGCTTAGGTAGCGGGAGGGAGGAGACCCAGTACTTC
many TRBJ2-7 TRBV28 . CASRKGPTYEQYF TGTGCCAGCAGGAAGGGGCCAACCTACGAGCAGTACTTC
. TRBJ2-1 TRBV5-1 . CASSLSVSGKYNEQFF TGCGCCAGCAGCTTGTCAGTTAGCGGAAAGTACAATGAGCAGTTCTTC
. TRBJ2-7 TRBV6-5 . CASSYRPEPASYEQYF TGTGCCAGCAGTTACAGGCCGGAGCCCGCCTCCTACGAGCAGTACTTC
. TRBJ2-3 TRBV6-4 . CASSEISGDTQYF TGTGCCAGCAGTGAGATCTCTGGAGATACGCAGTATTTT
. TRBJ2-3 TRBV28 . CASSSPARGSTDTQYF TGTGCCAGCAGTTCCCCGGCGCGGGGAAGCACAGATACGCAGTATTTT
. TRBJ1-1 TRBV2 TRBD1 CASERDSATGAFF TGTGCCAGTGAACGGGACAGCGCCACGGGAGCTTTCTTT
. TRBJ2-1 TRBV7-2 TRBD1 CASSRTGGNEQFF TGTGCCAGCAGCCGGACAGGGGGTAATGAGCAGTTCTTC
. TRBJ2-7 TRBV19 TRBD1 CASSAGQGYEQYF TGTGCCAGTAGCGCCGGACAGGGCTACGAGCAGTACTTC
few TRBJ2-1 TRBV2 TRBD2 CASTVGRARYNEQFF TGTGCCAGCACAGTAGGGAGGGCACGATACAATGAGCAGTTCTTC
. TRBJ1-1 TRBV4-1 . CASSQGDFRAEAFF TGCGCCAGCAGCCAAGGGGACTTCCGGGCTGAAGCTTTCTTT
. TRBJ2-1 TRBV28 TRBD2 CASNKAGGPVGDEQFF TGTGCCAGCAATAAAGCGGGAGGGCCCGTAGGGGATGAGCAGTTCTTC
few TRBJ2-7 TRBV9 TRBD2 CASSESAGGREQYF TGTGCCAGCAGCGAGTCTGCGGGAGGCCGGGAGCAGTACTTC
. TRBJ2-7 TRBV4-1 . CASSQLPGHLPYEQYF TGCGCCAGCAGCCAACTACCGGGACACCTCCCCTACGAGCAGTACTTC
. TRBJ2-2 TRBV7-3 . CASSQGTGELFF TGTGCCAGCAGTCAGGGGACCGGGGAGCTGTTTTTT
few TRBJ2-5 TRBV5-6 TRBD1 CASSFTTGVVETQYF TGTGCCAGCAGCTTTACGACAGGGGTGGTGGAGACCCAGTACTTC
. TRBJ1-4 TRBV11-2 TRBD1 CASSTQGAVEKLFF TGTGCCAGCAGCACACAGGGGGCGGTGGAAAAACTGTTTTTT
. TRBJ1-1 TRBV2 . CASRDDRHTEAFF TGTGCCAGCAGAGATGACAGACACACTGAAGCTTTCTTT
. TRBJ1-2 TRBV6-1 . CASRHRDFYGYTF TGTGCCAGCAGGCACAGGGATTTTTATGGCTACACCTTC
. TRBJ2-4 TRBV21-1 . CASSAGHRQGLAKNIQYF TGTGCCAGCAGCGCGGGCCACAGACAGGGTCTAGCCAAAAACATTCAGTACTTC
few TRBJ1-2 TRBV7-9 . CASSSGVNYGYTF TGTGCCAGCAGCTCCGGGGTTAACTATGGCTACACCTTC
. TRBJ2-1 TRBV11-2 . CASSAGLGGLNEQFF TGTGCCAGCAGCGCGGGACTCGGAGGTCTCAATGAGCAGTTCTTC
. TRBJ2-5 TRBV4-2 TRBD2 CASSQGQREVETQYF TGTGCCAGCAGCCAAGGGCAGCGGGAGGTAGAGACCCAGTACTTC
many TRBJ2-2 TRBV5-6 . CASSFTGTSLTGELFF TGTGCCAGCAGCTTTACCGGGACCTCCTTAACCGGGGAGCTGTTTTTT
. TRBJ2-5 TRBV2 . CASTGEETQYF TGTGCCAGCACGGGCGAAGAGACCCAGTACTTC